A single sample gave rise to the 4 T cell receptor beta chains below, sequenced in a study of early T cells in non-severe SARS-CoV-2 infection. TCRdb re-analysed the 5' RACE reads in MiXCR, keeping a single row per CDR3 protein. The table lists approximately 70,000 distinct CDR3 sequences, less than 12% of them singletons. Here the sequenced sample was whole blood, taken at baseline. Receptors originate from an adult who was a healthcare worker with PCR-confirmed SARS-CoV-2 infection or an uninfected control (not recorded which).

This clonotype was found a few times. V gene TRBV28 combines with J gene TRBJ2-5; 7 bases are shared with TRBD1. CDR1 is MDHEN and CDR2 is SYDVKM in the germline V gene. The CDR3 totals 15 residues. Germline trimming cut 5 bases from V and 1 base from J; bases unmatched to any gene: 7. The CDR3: CASSQTGVLQETQYF. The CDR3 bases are TGTGCCAGCAGTCAAACAGGGGTGCTCCAAGAGACCCAGTACTTC.

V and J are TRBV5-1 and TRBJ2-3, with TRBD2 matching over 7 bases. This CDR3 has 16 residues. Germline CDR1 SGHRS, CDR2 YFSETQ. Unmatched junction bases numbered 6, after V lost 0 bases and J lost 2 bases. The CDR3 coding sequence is TGCGCCAGCAGCTTGGCCGGGGGAGGGACCACAGATACGCAGTATTTT. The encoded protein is CASSLAGGGTTDTQYF.

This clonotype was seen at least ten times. CDR3 loop: CASSPQGQGNTGELFF. The CDR3 nucleotides read TGTGCCAGCAGCCCACAGGGGCAGGGAAACACCGGGGAGCTGTTTTTT. This chain links TRBV2 with TRBJ2-2; 7 positions agree with TRBD1. V shed 6 bases, J shed 2 bases, and the junction held 9 bases outside the gene matches. The CDR3 extends over 16 amino acids. From germline, CDR1 is SNHLY and CDR2 FYNNEI.

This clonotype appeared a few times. In DNA form, the CDR3 reads TGCGCCAGCAGTCATCGAGCGGGAGGGGGAGAGACCCAGTACTTC. Amino acids: CASSHRAGGGETQYF. V and J are TRBV4-1 and TRBJ2-5; 10 bases line up with TRBD2. V trimming: 6 bases; J trimming: 4 bases; junction bases outside the gene matches: 8. The germline CDR1 and CDR2 sequences are MGHRA and YSYEKL. The CDR3 is 15 residues long.